One TCR beta chain is described in this entry. Its specificity is unknown. An expansion of CD8+CD57+ cells by flow cytometry had been shown in patients chosen for sequencing. Each patient had severe acquired aplastic anemia. Untreated patients provided the blood samples, with no therapy given before sampling. Germline assignment: CDR1 KGHDR and CDR2 SFDVKD. V dropped 4 bases and J dropped 3 bases, with 9 bases sitting between them. The CDR3 consists of 13 residues. This sample was taken from a study of CD8+CD57+ T cells in acquired aplastic anemia. As for the study in general: Average DNA yield from sorted CD4+ and CD8+ cells was approximately 3.2 ug.

TCR beta VDJ and CDR3 profiles were obtained from a genomic DNA template. A single record per CDR3 protein comes from TCRdb applying MiXCR to the reads. The data hold about 200,000 distinct CDR3 sequences, with around three fifths observed a single time. Broader study findings: Patients and controls were not found to differ significantly in CD8+ Simpson's diversity.

The chain carries TRBV24-1 and TRBJ2-7; possible D gene TRBD2, 6 bases. The sequence was obtained from a human donor with aplastic anemia. Source material: sorted CD4+, CD8+, or CD8+CD57+ T cells (not recorded which) from PBMCs. The CDR3 region is CATSDGGLYEQYF. The CDR3 bases are TGTGCCACCAGTGACGGGGGTCTCTACGAGCAGTACTTC.